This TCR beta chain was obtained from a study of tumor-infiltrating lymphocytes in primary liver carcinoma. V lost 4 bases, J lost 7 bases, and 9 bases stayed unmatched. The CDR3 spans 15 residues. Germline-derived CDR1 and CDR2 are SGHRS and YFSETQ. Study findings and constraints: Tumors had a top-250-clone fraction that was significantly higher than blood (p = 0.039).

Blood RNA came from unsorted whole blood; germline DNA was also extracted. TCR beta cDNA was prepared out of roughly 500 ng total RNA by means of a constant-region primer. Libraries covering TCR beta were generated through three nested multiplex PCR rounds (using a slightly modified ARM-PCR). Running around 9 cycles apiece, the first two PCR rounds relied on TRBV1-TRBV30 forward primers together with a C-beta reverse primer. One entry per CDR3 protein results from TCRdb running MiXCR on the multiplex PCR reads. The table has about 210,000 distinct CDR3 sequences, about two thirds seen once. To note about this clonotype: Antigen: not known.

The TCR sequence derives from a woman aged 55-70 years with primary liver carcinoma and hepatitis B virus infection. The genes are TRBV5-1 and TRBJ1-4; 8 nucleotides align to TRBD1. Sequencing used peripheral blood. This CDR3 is CASSLEQGGGEKLFF. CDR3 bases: TGCGCCAGCAGCCTGGAACAGGGGGGAGGTGAAAAACTGTTTTTT.